This T cell receptor (beta chain) was sequenced for a study of T cell responses to AZD1222 COVID-19 vaccine. Measured with immunoSEQ multiplex PCR; TCRdb has only the in-frame clones, and not every one. Of about 150,000 clones in the sample, approximately 87% were seen once. The germline gives CDR1 MNHEY, CDR2 SVGAGI. The germline V and J ends were trimmed by 9 bases and 1 base, with 13 bases remaining between them. The CDR3 runs 14 residues. V gene TRBV6-5 combines with J gene TRBJ1-5; D call uncertain. The sequence was obtained from an adult in good health. The starting material was peripheral blood, obtained on day 0 of MenACWY control vaccination. The CDR3 reads CASLTAGSNQPQHF. In DNA, the CDR3 is TGTGCCAGTTTAACAGCTGGAAGCAATCAGCCCCAGCATTTT.